The clone carrying this TCR beta chain was found once. This entry comes from a study of blood T cell repertoires in COVID-19. Germline trimming cut 4 bases from V and 4 bases from J; bases unmatched to any gene: 3. The CDR3 has 13 amino acids. Germline-derived CDR1 and CDR2 are SGHDT and YYEEEE. Measured with immunoSEQ multiplex PCR; TCRdb has only the in-frame clones, and not every one. The sample lists around 270,000 clones, roughly nine tenths seen once, with over 4% in the top ten. The sequenced sample was peripheral blood. The chain links TRBV5-6 to TRBJ1-1; 8 bases match TRBD1. The origin of this receptor is a man in his sixties who had recovered from COVID-19. The CDR3 loop is CASSGTGGTEAFF. CDR3 nucleotides: TGTGCCAGCAGCGGAACAGGGGGCACTGAAGCTTTCTTT.